Here is one T cell receptor beta chain with its context. The data derive from a study of control samples from healthy donors and cancer patients. Libraries were prepared by immunoSEQ multiplex PCR; TCRdb keeps only in-frame clonotypes and omits some of them. The sample shows roughly 100,000 clones, about 89% of them seen only once. Trimming left V 5 bases short and J 0 bases short, with 8 bases between. Per germline, CDR1 SGHTA and CDR2 FQGNSA. The CDR3 extends over 14 amino acids. The specimen was PBMCs. This TCR derives from a man between 60 and 75 years old with lung cancer. This chain links TRBV7-2 with TRBJ1-5, with D hard to call. The DNA for the CDR3 is TGTGCCAGCAGCCCCCAATATAGCAATCAGCCCCAGCATTTT. This encodes CASSPQYSNQPQHF.